This T cell receptor (beta chain) was captured in a study of T-cell memory formation after mild COVID-19 (dated by TCRdb to the early 2020s). For the wider study: TCR sequence clusters from the two donors were found to be largely donor specific. T-cell clones expanding and contracting after mild COVID-19 in a couple of donors were tracked by longitudinal TCRalpha and TCRbeta repertoire sequencing. Two young, previously healthy adult volunteers made up the cohort, one male and one female.

Including cysteine and phenylalanine, the CDR3 has 14 amino acids. The kept DNA is CDR3 alone, 42 bases in frame from the first base. From V the trimming removes 5 bases and from J it removes 4 bases, while the gene matches leave 4 bases of the junction unaccounted for. The germline V gene (reference sequence) yields LNHNV for CDR1 and YYDKDF for CDR2. Details on this clonotype: Its recognized antigen is unknown. One base away there is no much larger clone; base qualities are not given.

TCRdb lists the instrument as Illumina NovaSeq 6000. cDNA libraries for TCRalpha and TCRbeta were prepared by 5'RACE using constant-segment primers, with sample barcodes and unique molecular identifiers added. RNA was extracted from every sample with Trizol reagent. Library amplification was performed in two PCR steps, and a second sample barcode and Illumina TruSeq adapters were introduced in the second step. Sequencing of the libraries was done on an Illumina NovaSeq, producing 2 x 150 bp paired-end reads. Per the original workflow: Reads were demultiplexed and collapsed into UMI-guided consensus sequences with migec v1.2.7. Using mixcr v2.1.11, UMI consensuses were aligned to TRA and TRB V and J templates and then assembled into clonotypes. A clonotype was counted as expanded or contracted only when both edgeR and NoisET called the clonotype significant, with the noise models trained on biological replicates. For edgeR calls, the thresholds were a false discovery rate-adjusted p below 0.01 and a log2 fold-change of 1. As an exploratory analysis of dynamics, max-normalized trajectories of the 1000 most abundant clonotypes were examined with PCA combined with hierarchical clustering. Separately sequenced CD4+ and CD8+ repertoires were used to assign a CD4 or CD8 phenotype to each responding clone. TCRdb's own reprocessing of the public reads used fastp at Q25 and MiXCR and kept productive beta chains. Each CDR3 protein appears once, grouped with its most common genes and DNA. The V and J calls here are based on TCRdb, not the publication. The sample includes approximately 570,000 distinct CDR3 sequences, with roughly 18% observed a single time. The biggest ten clones account for around 12% of the sample.

Overall results and qualifications from the work: Only two mild cases were covered in the study, and larger cohorts including severe cases with pre-infection samples were considered necessary. SARS-CoV-2 specificity was not confirmed for the second-wave clones peaking on day 37. Contracting CD4+ clones turned up mainly in the CM and EM memory subsets, whereas EMRA was where CD8+ clones were enriched. Some responding clones were detected in pre-infection memory, which suggested that pre-existing cross-reactive memory T cells had joined the SARS-CoV-2 response. From day 15 to 85, contracting clones showed balanced CD4/CD8 phenotypes, whereas a second wave of clones that expanded from day 15 to 37 leaned towards CD4+.

Ficoll-Paque density gradient centrifugation was the method used to isolate PBMCs. This receptor was obtained from an adult woman who had mild COVID-19 (a few samples of this study predate the infection). The sample titles of this study are shuffled in the database, so cell type and time point are left out; the donor was told from shared clones. Sequencing used PBMCs or a T cell subset sorted from them (not recorded which). The rearrangement combines TRBV15 with TRBJ2-5; 10 middle bases align to TRBD1. The CDR3 loop reads CATSLDRGRETQYF. The nucleotides are TGTGCCACCAGCTTAGACAGGGGGCGAGAGACCCAGTACTTC. The CDR3, completed at both ends by the reference TRBV15 and TRBJ2-5 genes, gives the full variable domain DAMVIQNPRYQVTQFGKPVTLSCSQTLNHNVMYWYQQKSSQAPKLLFHYYDKDFNNEADTPDNFQSRRPNTSFCFLDIRSPGLGDTAMYLCATSLDRGRETQYFGPGTRLLVL.